This T cell receptor (beta chain) was retrieved from a study of monozygotic twins with inflammatory bowel disease. Overall study findings and caveats: Distinction of different T cell subtypes was not possible. Diversity of TCRbeta measured by inverse Simpson was lower in IBD patients than in healthy co-twins.

Per sample, reverse transcription was split into eight reactions. TCRdb reworked the 5' RACE reads into one entry per CDR3 protein, no DNA. The table lists about 160,000 distinct CDR3 sequences. Turning to this clonotype: The antigen remains undetermined.

The sequenced sample was blood. The clonotype comes from a human donor with ulcerative colitis or Crohn's disease, or a healthy co-twin of an affected twin (not recorded which).

The CDR3: CASSLARENTGELFF. The V and J genes are TRBV5-1 and TRBJ2-2. CDR3 length: 15 residues. From germline, CDR1 is SGHRS and CDR2 YFSETQ.